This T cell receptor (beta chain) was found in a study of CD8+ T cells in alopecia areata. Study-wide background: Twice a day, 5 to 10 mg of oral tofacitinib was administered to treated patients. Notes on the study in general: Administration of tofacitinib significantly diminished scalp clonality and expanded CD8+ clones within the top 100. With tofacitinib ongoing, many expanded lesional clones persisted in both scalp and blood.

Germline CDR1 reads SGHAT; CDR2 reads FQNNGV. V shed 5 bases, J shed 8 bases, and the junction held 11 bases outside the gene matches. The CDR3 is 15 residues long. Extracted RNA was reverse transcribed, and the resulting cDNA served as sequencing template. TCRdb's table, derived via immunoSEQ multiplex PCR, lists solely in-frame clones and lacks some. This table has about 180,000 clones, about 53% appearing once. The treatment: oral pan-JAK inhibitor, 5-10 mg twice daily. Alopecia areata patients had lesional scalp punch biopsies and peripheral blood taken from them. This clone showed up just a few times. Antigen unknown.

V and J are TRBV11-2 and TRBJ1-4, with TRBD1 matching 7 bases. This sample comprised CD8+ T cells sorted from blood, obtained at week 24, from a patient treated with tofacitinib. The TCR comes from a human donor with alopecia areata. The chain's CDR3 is CASSPSDRDREKLFF. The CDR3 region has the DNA TGTGCCAGCAGCCCTTCTGACAGGGACCGCGAAAAACTGTTTTTT.